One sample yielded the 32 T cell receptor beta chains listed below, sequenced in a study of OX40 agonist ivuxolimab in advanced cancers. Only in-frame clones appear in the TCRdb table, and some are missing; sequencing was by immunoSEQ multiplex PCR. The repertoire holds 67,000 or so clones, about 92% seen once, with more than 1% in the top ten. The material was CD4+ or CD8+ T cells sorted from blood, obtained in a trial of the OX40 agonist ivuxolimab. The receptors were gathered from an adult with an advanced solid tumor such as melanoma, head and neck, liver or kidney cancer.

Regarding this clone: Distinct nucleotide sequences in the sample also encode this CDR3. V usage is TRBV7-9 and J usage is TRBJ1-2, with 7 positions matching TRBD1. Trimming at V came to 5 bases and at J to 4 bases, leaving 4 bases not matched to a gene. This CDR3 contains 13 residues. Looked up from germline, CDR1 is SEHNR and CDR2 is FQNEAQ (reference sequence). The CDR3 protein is CASSPGQRYGYTF. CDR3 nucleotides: TGTGCCAGCAGCCCGGGACAGCGCTATGGCTACACCTTC.

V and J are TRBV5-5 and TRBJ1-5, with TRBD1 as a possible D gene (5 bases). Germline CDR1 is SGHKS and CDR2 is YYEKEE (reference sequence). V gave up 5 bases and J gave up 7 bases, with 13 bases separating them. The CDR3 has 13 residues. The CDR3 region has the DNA TGTGCCAGCAGTTCCCTGGGGGAACAGCCCCAGCATTTT. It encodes CASSSLGEQPQHF. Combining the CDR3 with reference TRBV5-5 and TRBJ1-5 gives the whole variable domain DAGVTQSPTHLIKTRGQQVTLRCSPISGHKSVSWYQQVLGQGPQFIFQYYEKEERGRGNFPDRFSARQFPNYSSELNVNALLLGDSALYLCASSSLGEQPQHFGDGTRLSIL.

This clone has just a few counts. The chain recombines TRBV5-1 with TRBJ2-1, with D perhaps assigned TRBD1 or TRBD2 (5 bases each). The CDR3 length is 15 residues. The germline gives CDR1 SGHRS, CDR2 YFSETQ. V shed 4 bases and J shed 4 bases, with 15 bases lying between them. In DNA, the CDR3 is TGCGCCAGCAGCCTTACCGGGACGGAATACAATGAGCAGTTCTTC. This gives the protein CASSLTGTEYNEQFF.

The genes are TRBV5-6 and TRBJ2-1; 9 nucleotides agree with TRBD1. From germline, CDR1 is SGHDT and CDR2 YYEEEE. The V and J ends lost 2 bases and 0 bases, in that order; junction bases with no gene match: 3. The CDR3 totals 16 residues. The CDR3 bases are TGTGCCAGCAGCTTCGACAGGGGGAACTCCTACAATGAGCAGTTCTTC. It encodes CASSFDRGNSYNEQFF.

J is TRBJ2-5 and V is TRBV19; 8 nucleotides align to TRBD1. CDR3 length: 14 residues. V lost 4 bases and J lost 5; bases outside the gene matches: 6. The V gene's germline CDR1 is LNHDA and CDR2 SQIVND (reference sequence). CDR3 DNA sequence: TGTGCCAGTAGTAAAGGACAGGGTTGGGAGACCCAGTACTTC. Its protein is CASSKGQGWETQYF.

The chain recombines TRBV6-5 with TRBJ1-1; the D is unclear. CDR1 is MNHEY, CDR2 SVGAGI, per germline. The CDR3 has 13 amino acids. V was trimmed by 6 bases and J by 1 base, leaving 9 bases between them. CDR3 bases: TGTGCCAGCAGACCCACAGAGAACACTGAAGCTTTCTTT. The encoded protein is CASRPTENTEAFF.

DNA for the CDR3: TGCGCCAGCAGCCCCGGGGGGGCCCTCTCCTACGAGCAGTACTTC. It yields the protein CASSPGGALSYEQYF. V and J are TRBV5-1 and TRBJ2-7, with TRBD2 matching over 8 bases. Germline-derived CDR1 and CDR2 are SGHRS and YFSETQ. The CDR3 spans 15 residues. V gave up 4 bases and J gave up 0 bases; unmatched junction bases: 6.

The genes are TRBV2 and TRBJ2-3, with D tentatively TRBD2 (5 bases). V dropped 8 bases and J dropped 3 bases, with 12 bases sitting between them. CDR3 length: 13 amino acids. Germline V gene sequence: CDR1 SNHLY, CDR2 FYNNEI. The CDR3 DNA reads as TGTGCCAGCCAGCGACTAAATACAGATACGCAGTATTTT. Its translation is CASQRLNTDTQYF.

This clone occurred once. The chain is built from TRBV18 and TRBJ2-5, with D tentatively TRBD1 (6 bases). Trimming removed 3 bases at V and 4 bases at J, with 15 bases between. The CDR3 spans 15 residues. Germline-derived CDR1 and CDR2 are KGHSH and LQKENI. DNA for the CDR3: TGTGCCAGCTCACCTCGGACAGCCCGAAGAGAGACCCAGTACTTC. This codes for CASSPRTARRETQYF.

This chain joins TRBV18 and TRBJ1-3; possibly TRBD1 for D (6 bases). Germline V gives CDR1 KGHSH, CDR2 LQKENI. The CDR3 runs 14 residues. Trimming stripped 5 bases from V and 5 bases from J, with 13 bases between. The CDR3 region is CASSIPGQRNTIYF. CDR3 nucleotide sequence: TGTGCCAGCTCAATTCCGGGACAAAGAAACACCATATATTTT.

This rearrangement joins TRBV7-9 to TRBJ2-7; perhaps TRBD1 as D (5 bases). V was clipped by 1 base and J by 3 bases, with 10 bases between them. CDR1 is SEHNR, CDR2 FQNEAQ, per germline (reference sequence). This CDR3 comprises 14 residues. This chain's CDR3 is CASSLGTTHYEQYF. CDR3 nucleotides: TGTGCCAGCAGCTTAGGGACAACCCACTACGAGCAGTACTTC.

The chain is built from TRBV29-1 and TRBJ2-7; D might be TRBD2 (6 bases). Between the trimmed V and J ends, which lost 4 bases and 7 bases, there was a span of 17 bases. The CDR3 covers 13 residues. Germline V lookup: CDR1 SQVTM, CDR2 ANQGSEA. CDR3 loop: CSVGGSGGGEQYF. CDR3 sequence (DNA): TGCAGCGTTGGAGGTTCTGGCGGAGGGGAGCAGTACTTC.

The CDR3 here is CASSLVGGGASYEQYF. The CDR3 DNA is TGTGCCAGCAGCTTGGTTGGCGGGGGGGCCTCCTACGAGCAGTACTTC. This chain joins TRBV5-4 and TRBJ2-7, with 9 bases lining up with TRBD2. CDR3 size: 16 residues. In germline, CDR1 is SGHNT, CDR2 YYREEE (reference sequence). V was clipped by 0 bases and J by 0 bases; unmatched bases: 4.

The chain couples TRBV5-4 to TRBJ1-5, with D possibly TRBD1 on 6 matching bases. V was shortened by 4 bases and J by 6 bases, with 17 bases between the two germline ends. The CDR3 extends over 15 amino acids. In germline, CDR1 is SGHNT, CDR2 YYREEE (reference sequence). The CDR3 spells CASSLGGGAGQPQHF. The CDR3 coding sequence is TGTGCCAGCAGCCTTGGGGGGGGCGCGGGTCAGCCCCAGCATTTT. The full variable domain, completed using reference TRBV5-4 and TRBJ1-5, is ETGVTQSPTHLIKTRGQQVTLRCSSQSGHNTVSWYQQALGQGPQFIFQYYREEENGRGNFPPRFSGLQFPNYSSELNVNALELDDSALYLCASSLGGGAGQPQHFGDGTRLSIL.

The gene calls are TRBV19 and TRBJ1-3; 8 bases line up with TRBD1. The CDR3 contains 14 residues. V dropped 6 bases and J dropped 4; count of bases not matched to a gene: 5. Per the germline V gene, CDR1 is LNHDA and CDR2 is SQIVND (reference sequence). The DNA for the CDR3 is TGTGCCAGTAGCCGGACAGGGTCGGGAAACACCATATATTTT. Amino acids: CASSRTGSGNTIYF.

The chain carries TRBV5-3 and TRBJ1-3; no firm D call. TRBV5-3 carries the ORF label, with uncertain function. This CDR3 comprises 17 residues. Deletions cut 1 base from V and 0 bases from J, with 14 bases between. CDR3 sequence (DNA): TGTGCCAGAAGCTTGCCCCCGACTGCAAGCTCTGGAAACACCATATATTTT. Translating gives CARSLPPTASSGNTIYF.

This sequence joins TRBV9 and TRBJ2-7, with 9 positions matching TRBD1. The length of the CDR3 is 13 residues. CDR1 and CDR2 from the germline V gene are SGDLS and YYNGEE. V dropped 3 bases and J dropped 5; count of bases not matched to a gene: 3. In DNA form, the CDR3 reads TGTGCCAGCAGCGGAAGACAGGGGGACGAGCAGTACTTC. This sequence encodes CASSGRQGDEQYF.

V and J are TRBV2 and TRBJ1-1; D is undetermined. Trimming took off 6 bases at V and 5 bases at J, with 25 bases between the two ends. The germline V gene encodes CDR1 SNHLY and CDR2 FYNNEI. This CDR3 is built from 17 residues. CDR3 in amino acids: CASRPFTRTDTVTEAFF. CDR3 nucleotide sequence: TGTGCCAGCAGACCCTTCACACGGACGGATACGGTGACTGAAGCTTTCTTT. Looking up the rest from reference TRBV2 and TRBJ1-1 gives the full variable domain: EPEVTQTPSHQVTQMGQEVILRCVPISNHLYFYWYRQILGQKVEFLVSFYNNEISEKSEIFDDQFSVERPDGSNFTLKIRSTKLEDSAMYFCASRPFTRTDTVTEAFFGQGTRLTVV.

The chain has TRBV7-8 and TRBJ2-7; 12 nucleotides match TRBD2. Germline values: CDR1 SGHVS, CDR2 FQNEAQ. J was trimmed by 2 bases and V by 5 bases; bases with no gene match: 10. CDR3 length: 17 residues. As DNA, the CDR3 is TGTGCCAGCAGCCTTACGCGACTAGCGGGGGAAACCTACGAGCAGTACTTC. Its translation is CASSLTRLAGETYEQYF.

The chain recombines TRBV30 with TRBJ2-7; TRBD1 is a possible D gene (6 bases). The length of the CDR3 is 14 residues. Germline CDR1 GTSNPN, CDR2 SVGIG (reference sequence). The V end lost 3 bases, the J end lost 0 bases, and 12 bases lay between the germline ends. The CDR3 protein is CAWSRTVVSYEQYF. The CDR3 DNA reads TGTGCCTGGAGCCGGACAGTCGTCTCCTACGAGCAGTACTTC.

CDR3 residues: CASSLGQGAGANVLTF. The CDR3 bases are TGTGCCAGCAGCTTAGGACAGGGGGCTGGGGCCAACGTCCTGACTTTC. This chain connects TRBV11-2 to TRBJ2-6, with 9 bases matching TRBD1. Per germline, CDR1 SGHAT and CDR2 FQNNGV. This CDR3 has 16 amino acids. The J segment lost 2 bases and the V segment lost 1 base, leaving 0 bases of the junction unmatched.

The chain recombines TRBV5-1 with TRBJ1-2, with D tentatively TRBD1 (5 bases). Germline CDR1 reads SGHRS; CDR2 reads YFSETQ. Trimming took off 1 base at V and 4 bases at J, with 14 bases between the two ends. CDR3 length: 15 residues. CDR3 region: CASSLTGDPIYGYTF. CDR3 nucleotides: TGCGCCAGCAGCTTGACCGGGGACCCTATCTATGGCTACACCTTC.

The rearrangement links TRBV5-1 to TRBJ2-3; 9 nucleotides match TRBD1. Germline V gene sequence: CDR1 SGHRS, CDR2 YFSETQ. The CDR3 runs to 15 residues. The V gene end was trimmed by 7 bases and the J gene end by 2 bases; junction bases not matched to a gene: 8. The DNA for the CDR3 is TGCGCCAGCCAAGAGGGGACAGGGCCCACAGATACGCAGTATTTT. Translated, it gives CASQEGTGPTDTQYF. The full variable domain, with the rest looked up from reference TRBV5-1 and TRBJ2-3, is KAGVTQTPRYLIKTRGQQVTLSCSPISGHRSVSWYQQTPGQGLQFLFEYFSETQRNKGNFPGRFSGRQFSNSRSEMNVSTLELGDSALYLCASQEGTGPTDTQYFGPGTRLTVL.

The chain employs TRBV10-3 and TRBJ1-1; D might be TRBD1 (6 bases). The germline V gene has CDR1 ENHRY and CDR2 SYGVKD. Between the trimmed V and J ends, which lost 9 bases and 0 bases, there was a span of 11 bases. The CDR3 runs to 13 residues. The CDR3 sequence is CAMSRDMNTEAFF. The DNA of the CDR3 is TGTGCCATGTCCCGGGACATGAACACTGAAGCTTTCTTT.

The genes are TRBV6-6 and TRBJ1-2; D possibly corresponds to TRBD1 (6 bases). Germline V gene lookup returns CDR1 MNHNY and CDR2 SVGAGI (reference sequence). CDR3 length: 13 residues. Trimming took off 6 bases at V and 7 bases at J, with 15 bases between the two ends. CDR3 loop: CASRPQGFGGYTF. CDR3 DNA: TGTGCCAGCAGACCGCAGGGGTTCGGTGGCTACACCTTC.

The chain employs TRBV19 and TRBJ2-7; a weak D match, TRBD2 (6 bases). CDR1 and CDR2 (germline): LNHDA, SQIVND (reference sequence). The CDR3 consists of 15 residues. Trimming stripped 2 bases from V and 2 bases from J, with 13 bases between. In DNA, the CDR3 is TGTGCCAGTAGTATAATTCGGGAGATAACCTACGAGCAGTACTTC. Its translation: CASSIIREITYEQYF.

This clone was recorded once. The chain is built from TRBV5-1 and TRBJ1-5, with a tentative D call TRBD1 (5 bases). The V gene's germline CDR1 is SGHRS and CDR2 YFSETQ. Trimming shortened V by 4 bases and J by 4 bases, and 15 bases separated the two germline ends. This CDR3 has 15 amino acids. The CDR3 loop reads CASSPGGTENQPQHF. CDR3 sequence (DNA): TGCGCCAGCAGCCCGGGAGGGACGGAGAATCAGCCCCAGCATTTT.

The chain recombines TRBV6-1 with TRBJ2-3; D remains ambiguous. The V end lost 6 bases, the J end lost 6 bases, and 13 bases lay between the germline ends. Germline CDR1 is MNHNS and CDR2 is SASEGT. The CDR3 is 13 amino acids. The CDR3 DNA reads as TGTGCCAGCAGGTTATTCGCCGTTGATACGCAGTATTTT. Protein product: CASRLFAVDTQYF.

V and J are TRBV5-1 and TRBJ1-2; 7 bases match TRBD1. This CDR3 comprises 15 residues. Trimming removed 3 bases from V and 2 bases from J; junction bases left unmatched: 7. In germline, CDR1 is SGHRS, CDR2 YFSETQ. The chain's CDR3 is CASSSRPGGNYGYTF. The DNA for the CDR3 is TGCGCCAGCAGCTCCAGGCCAGGGGGGAACTATGGCTACACCTTC.

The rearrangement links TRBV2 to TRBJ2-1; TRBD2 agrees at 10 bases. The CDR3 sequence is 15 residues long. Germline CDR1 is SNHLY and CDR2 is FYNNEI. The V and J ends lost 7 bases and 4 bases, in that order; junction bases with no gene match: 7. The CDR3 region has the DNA TGTGCCAGCAATACCCTAGCGGGGGTTTACAATGAGCAGTTCTTC. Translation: CASNTLAGVYNEQFF.

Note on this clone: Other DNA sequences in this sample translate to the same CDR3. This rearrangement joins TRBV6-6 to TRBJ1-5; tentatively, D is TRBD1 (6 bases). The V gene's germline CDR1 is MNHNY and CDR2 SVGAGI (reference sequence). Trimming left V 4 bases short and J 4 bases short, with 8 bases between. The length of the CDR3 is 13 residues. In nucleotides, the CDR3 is TGTGCCAGCAGTTCCCAGGGGAATCAGCCCCAGCATTTT. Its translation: CASSSQGNQPQHF.

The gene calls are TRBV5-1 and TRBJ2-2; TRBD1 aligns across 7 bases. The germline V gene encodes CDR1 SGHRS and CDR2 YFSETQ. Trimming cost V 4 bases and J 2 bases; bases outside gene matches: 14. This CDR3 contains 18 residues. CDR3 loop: CASSPKPGQLLNTGELFF. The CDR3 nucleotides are TGCGCCAGCAGCCCTAAGCCGGGACAGTTATTAAACACCGGGGAGCTGTTTTTT.